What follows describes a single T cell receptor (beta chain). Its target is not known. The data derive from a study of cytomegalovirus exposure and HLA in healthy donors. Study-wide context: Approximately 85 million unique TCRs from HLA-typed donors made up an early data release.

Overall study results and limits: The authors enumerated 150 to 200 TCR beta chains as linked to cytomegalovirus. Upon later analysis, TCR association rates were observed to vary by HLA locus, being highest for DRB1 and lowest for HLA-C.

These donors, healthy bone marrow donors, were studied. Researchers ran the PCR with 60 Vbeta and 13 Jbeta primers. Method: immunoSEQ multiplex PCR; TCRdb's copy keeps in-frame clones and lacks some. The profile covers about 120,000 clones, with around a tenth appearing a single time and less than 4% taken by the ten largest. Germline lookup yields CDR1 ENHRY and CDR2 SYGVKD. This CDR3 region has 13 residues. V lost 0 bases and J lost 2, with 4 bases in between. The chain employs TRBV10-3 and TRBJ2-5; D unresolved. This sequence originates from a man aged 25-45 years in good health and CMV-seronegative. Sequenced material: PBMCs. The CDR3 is CAISESRQETQYF. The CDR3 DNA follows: TGTGCCATCAGTGAGTCGCGGCAAGAGACCCAGTACTTC.